Shown below are 13 T cell receptor beta chains from a single sample sequenced in a study of cytomegalovirus exposure and HLA in healthy donors. This PCR relied on a set of 60 Vbeta primers and 13 Jbeta primers. TCRdb's table, derived via immunoSEQ multiplex PCR, lists solely in-frame clones and lacks some. Of tens of thousands of clones detected, roughly three quarters appear once; the ten largest clones hold roughly 1.3%. Sequenced sample: PBMCs. The receptor source for this set is a male donor in good health and CMV-seronegative.

The DNA for the CDR3 is TGTGCCAGCAGCTTAACCCGGCAGGTCTCCGAGCAGTACTTC. Its translation: CASSLTRQVSEQYF. The chain employs TRBV7-9 and TRBJ2-7; D gene ambiguous. V gave up 2 bases and J gave up 6 bases, with 14 bases separating them. The V gene's germline CDR1 is SEHNR and CDR2 FQNEAQ (reference sequence). The CDR3 has 14 residues.

The J gene is TRBJ2-7, the V gene TRBV19, with 12 bases aligning to TRBD2. The CDR3 length is 16 residues. V shed 5 bases and J 0 bases; nucleotides not matched to a gene: 5. The germline V gene encodes CDR1 LNHDA and CDR2 SQIVND (reference sequence). The CDR3 here is CASSFGLAGYSYEQYF. In DNA, the CDR3 is TGTGCCAGTAGTTTTGGACTAGCGGGATACTCCTACGAGCAGTACTTC.

This clone turned up a few times. The CDR3 spells CASSSVRSLPTEADEQYF. The CDR3, as DNA: TGTGCCAGCAGCTCCGTACGATCCCTTCCGACAGAGGCGGACGAGCAGTACTTC. The chain combines TRBV5-4 with TRBJ2-7, with D possibly being TRBD1 (5 bases). CDR1 and CDR2 (germline): SGHNT, YYREEE (reference sequence). The V and J ends lost 3 bases and 5 bases respectively, with 27 bases between them. This CDR3 is built from 18 residues.

The chain uses TRBV30 and TRBJ1-3; 8 bases map to TRBD1. Trimming took 0 bases from V and 0 from J; bases not matched to a gene: 7. Germline CDR1 is GTSNPN and CDR2 is SVGIG (reference sequence). The CDR3 is 17 residues long. CDR3 amino acids: CAWSVRLTGGSGNTIYF. Written as DNA, the CDR3 is TGTGCCTGGAGTGTACGACTAACAGGGGGCTCTGGAAACACCATATATTTT.

The chain is built from TRBV7-9 and TRBJ2-1, with 14 nucleotides matching TRBD2. V shed 5 bases and J 11 bases; nucleotides not matched to a gene: 5. The CDR3 consists of 14 residues. In germline, CDR1 is SEHNR, CDR2 FQNEAQ (reference sequence). The CDR3 sequence: CASSQTSGGVKQFF. CDR3 DNA sequence: TGTGCCAGCAGCCAGACTAGCGGGGGGGTCAAGCAGTTCTTC.

The genes are TRBV7-2 and TRBJ1-2; 7 positions agree with TRBD1. Germline loops: CDR1 SGHTA, CDR2 FQGNSA. With V trimmed by 3 bases and J by 0 bases, 1 base remained unmatched. CDR3 length: 14 amino acids. The CDR3 is CASSLQGANYGYTF. The CDR3 bases are TGTGCCAGCAGCTTGCAGGGGGCTAACTATGGCTACACCTTC.

The chain has TRBV2 and TRBJ1-2, with 8 bases fitting TRBD1. CDR3 length: 14 amino acids. Trimming at V came to 7 bases and at J to 3 bases, leaving 7 bases not matched to a gene. The germline V gene encodes CDR1 SNHLY and CDR2 FYNNEI. The CDR3 DNA sequence: TGTGCCAGCAAAGAGGACAGGGCCCACTATGGCTACACCTTC. Its translation: CASKEDRAHYGYTF.

This clone was detected only once. The V gene is TRBV19, the J gene TRBJ2-3; 9 positions match TRBD1. Germline loops: CDR1 LNHDA, CDR2 SQIVND (reference sequence). J was trimmed by 2 bases and V by 7 bases; bases with no gene match: 7. CDR3 size: 15 residues. The CDR3 spells CASTLGQGLTDTQYF. The CDR3 coding sequence is TGTGCCAGTACTCTCGGACAGGGGCTCACAGATACGCAGTATTTT.

The rearrangement joins TRBV29-1 to TRBJ1-1; 9 nucleotides align to TRBD1. In germline, CDR1 is SQVTM, CDR2 ANQGSEA. The length of the CDR3 is 14 residues. J lost 0 bases, V lost 3 bases, and 2 bases had no gene match. CDR3 residues: CSVDTGGMNTEAFF. The CDR3, as DNA: TGCAGCGTTGACACAGGGGGCATGAACACTGAAGCTTTCTTT. The entire variable domain, with the rest obtained from reference TRBV29-1 and TRBJ1-1, is as follows: SAVISQKPSRDICQRGTSLTIQCQVDSQVTMMFWYRQQPGQSLTLIATANQGSEATYESGFVIDKFPISRPNLTFSTLTVSNMSPEDSSIYLCSVDTGGMNTEAFFGQGTRLTVV.

This chain connects TRBV28 to TRBJ2-7; D is ambiguous. The V end was cut by 6 bases, the J end by 3 bases, with 6 bases between. The CDR3 is made up of 11 amino acids. The germline V gene encodes CDR1 MDHEN and CDR2 SYDVKM. As DNA, the CDR3 is TGTGCCAGCAGGACAAACTACGAGCAGTACTTC. Translation: CASRTNYEQYF.

The rearrangement joins TRBV19 to TRBJ1-2; unclear D gene. Germline CDR1 LNHDA, CDR2 SQIVND (reference sequence). Trimming pared 7 bases from V and 0 bases from J, leaving 12 bases between. The CDR3 runs 14 residues. This chain's CDR3 is CASTRGGSNYGYTF. In DNA, the CDR3 is TGTGCCAGTACCCGGGGAGGGTCTAACTATGGCTACACCTTC.

This rearrangement joins TRBV19 to TRBJ1-1, with 8 bases that match TRBD1. In germline, CDR1 is LNHDA, CDR2 SQIVND (reference sequence). After removal of 7 bases from V and 3 bases from J, the junction contained 10 bases not matched to a gene. The CDR3 has 15 residues. CDR3 loop: CASTPGQGLHTEAFF. The DNA for the CDR3 is TGTGCCAGTACCCCAGGACAGGGCCTTCACACTGAAGCTTTCTTT.

The chain uses TRBV6-1 and TRBJ2-5; TRBD2 matches at 8 bases. V shed 8 bases and J 7 bases; nucleotides not matched to a gene: 15. CDR1 MNHNS and CDR2 SASEGT come from the germline V gene. The CDR3 totals 15 residues. CDR3 in amino acids: CASRGNTRGAGTQYF. In nucleotides, the CDR3 is TGTGCCAGCCGCGGCAATACGCGGGGGGCGGGGACCCAGTACTTC.